This paragraph reports one T cell receptor beta chain. These data are taken from a study of monozygotic twins with inflammatory bowel disease. The CDR3 is 15 residues long. Germline V gene lookup returns CDR1 ENHRY and CDR2 SYGVKD. Generation of cDNA took place in eight separate reactions per sample. From its re-call of the 5' RACE reads, TCRdb lists each CDR3 protein once, without DNA. This repertoire includes around 380,000 distinct CDR3 sequences. The origin of this receptor is a human donor with ulcerative colitis or Crohn's disease, or a healthy co-twin of an affected twin (not recorded which). The material sequenced was blood. This chain joins TRBV10-3 and TRBJ2-2; with no DNA, the TCRdb D assignment of TRBD1 cannot be verified. This chain's CDR3 is CAISRDRGRTGELFF.